This T cell receptor (beta chain) was captured in a study of cytomegalovirus exposure and HLA in healthy donors. The germline CDR1 and CDR2 sequences are SGHRS and YFSETQ. This CDR3 is 15 amino acids long. V was pared by 1 base and J by 3 bases, with 3 bases of the junction left unmatched. The primer mix had 60 Vbeta and 13 Jbeta primers. Sequencing was performed with immunoSEQ multiplex PCR; in TCRdb, only in-frame clones are kept and a portion is missing. The table shows about 140,000 clones, with around 75% occurring only once. The chain joins TRBV5-1 to TRBJ2-2; 7 bases align to TRBD2. Sequenced input: PBMCs. The TCR was taken from a middle-aged man in good health and CMV-seronegative. The CDR3 is CASSLYAGDTGELFF. DNA of the CDR3: TGCGCCAGCAGCTTGTACGCGGGGGACACCGGGGAGCTGTTTTTT.